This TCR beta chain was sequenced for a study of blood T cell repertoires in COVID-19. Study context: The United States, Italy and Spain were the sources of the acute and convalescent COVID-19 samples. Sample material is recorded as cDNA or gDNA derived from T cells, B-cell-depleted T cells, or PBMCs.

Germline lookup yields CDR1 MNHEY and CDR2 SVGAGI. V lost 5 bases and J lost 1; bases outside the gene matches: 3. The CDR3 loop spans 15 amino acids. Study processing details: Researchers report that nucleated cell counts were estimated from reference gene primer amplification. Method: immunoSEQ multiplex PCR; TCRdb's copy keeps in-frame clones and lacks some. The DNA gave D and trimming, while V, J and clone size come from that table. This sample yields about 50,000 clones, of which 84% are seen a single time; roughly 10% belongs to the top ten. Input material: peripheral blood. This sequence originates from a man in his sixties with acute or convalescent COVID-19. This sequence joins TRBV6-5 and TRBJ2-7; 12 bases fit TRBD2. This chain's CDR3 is CASSLLAGGSYEQYF. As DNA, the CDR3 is TGTGCCAGCAGTCTACTAGCGGGGGGTTCCTACGAGCAGTACTTC.